This entry concerns a single TCR beta chain. The data derive from a study of blood T cell repertoires in COVID-19. Across the whole study: The origin of the acute and convalescent COVID-19 samples was the United States, Italy and Spain. The analysed material was cDNA or gDNA that came from T cells, B-cell-depleted T cells, or PBMCs.

Original analysis: Estimation of nucleated cell counts was performed using reference gene primer amplification. The data were produced by immunoSEQ multiplex PCR, yet TCRdb's version contains in-frame clones alone and is incomplete. That table furnishes V, J and clone size, whereas the DNA furnished D and trimming. This sample has some 93,000 clones, with around 79% found just once. The CDR3 spans 14 residues. The germline CDR1 and CDR2 sequences are SGHRS and YFSETQ. V lost 4 bases, J lost 3 bases, and 13 bases lay in between. The sequenced sample consisted of peripheral blood. This sequence originates from a human donor in a cohort sampled during active COVID-19. The rearrangement joins TRBV5-1 to TRBJ2-5; a weak D match, TRBD1 (6 bases). CDR3 bases: TGCGCCAGCAGCCAGGACAGCCTAGAAGAGACCCAGTACTTC. Amino acids: CASSQDSLEETQYF.